The TCR beta chain described here comes from a study of human T cells and chemical hapten exposure. Overall study context: Small pooled library volume differences chiefly drove per-sample TCR yield variation.

The CDR3 has 14 residues. V was pared by 6 bases and J by 4 bases, with 10 bases between. Germline assignment: CDR1 MDHEN and CDR2 SYDVKM. Time point of the sample: patch test 3, about 24 weeks after DPC sensitization. The treatment: therapeutic diphenylcyclopropenone sensitization with weekly scalp DPC. The table lists this clonotype with a few counts. Single cDNA molecules in the library carried unique molecular identifiers attached during preparation. TCRdb re-analysed the RACE reads in MiXCR, keeping a single row per CDR3 protein. The top ten clones hold about 0.95% of a sample with roughly 89,000 distinct CDR3 sequences, about a tenth of them seen once.

The receptor was derived from a woman under 40 with alopecia areata. Some clones in this sample may be carry-over from other donors' samples. Material: whole blood, obtained in connection with sensitization to the hapten diphenylcyclopropenone (DPC). This chain joins TRBV28 and TRBJ2-6, with no clear D. The CDR3 nucleotides read TGTGCCAGCAGCCCGGGCCACGGGGCCAACGTCCTGACTTTC. Protein sequence: CASSPGHGANVLTF.